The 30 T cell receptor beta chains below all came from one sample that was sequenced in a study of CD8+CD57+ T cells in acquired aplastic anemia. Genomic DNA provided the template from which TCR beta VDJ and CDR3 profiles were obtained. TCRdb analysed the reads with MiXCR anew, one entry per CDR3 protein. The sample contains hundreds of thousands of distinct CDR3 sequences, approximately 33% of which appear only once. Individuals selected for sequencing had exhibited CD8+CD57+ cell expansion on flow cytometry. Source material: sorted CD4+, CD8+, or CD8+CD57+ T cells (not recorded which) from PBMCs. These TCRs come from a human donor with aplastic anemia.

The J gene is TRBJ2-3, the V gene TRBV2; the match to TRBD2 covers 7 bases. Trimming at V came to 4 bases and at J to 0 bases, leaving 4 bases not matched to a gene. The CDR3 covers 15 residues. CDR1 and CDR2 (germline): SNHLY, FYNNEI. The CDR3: CASSGLAASTDTQYF. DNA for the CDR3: TGTGCCAGCAGTGGGCTAGCGGCGAGCACAGATACGCAGTATTTT.

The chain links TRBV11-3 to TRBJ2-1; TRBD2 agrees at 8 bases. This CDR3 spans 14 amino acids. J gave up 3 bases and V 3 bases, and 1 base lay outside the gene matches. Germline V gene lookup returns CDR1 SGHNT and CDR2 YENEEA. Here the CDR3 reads CASSFSGNYNEQFF. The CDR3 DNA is TGTGCCAGCAGCTTTAGCGGGAACTACAATGAGCAGTTCTTC. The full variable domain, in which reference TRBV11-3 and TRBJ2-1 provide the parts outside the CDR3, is EAGVVQSPRYKIIEKKQPVAFWCNPISGHNTLYWYLQNLGQGPELLIRYENEEAVDDSQLPKDRFSAERLKGVDSTLKIQPAELGDSAVYLCASSFSGNYNEQFFGPGTRLTVL.

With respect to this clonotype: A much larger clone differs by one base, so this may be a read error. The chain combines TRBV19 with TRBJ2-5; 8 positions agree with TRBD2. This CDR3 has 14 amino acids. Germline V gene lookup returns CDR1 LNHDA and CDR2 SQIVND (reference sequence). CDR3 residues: CAGSGTFAQETQYF. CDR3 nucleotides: TGTGCCGGTAGCGGGACATTTGCCCAAGAGACCCAGTACTTC.

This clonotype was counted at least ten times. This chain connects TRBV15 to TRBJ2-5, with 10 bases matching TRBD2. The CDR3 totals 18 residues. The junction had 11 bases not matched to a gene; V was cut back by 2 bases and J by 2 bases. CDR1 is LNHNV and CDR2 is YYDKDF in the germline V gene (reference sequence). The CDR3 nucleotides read TGTGCCACCAGCAGAAATTCCCTCATACTAGCGGGACAAGAGACCCAGTACTTC. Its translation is CATSRNSLILAGQETQYF.

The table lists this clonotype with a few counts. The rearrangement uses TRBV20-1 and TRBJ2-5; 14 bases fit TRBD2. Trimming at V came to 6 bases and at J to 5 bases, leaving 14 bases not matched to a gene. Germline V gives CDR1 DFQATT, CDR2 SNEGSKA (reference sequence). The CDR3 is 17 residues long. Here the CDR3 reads CSARPTTSGGARETQYF. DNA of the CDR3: TGCAGTGCCCGACCGACGACTAGCGGGGGGGCCCGGGAGACCCAGTACTTC.

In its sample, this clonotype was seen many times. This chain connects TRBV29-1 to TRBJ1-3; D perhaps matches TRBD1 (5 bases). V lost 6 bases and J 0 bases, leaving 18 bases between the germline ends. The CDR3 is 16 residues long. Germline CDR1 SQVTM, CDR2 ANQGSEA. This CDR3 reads CSVHAGGLNSGNTIYF. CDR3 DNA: TGCAGCGTCCATGCGGGGGGACTGAACTCTGGAAACACCATATATTTT.

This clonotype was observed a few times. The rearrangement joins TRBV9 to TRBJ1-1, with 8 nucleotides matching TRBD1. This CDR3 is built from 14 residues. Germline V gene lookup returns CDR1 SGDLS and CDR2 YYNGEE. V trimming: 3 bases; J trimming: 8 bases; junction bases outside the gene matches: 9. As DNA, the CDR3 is TGTGCCAGCAGCGCCCAAAGCGACAGGGGAGAAGCTTTCTTT. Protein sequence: CASSAQSDRGEAFF.

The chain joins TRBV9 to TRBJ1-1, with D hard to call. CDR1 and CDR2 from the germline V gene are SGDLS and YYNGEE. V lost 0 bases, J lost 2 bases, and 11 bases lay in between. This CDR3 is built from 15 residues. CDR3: CASSVGGLGNTEAFF. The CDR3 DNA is TGTGCCAGCAGCGTAGGAGGGCTAGGTAACACTGAAGCTTTCTTT.

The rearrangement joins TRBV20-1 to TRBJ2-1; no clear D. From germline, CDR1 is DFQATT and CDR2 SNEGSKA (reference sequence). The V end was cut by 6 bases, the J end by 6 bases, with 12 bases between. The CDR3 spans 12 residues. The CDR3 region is CSAPTPRNEQFF. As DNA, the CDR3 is TGCAGTGCGCCGACCCCCCGCAATGAGCAGTTCTTC.

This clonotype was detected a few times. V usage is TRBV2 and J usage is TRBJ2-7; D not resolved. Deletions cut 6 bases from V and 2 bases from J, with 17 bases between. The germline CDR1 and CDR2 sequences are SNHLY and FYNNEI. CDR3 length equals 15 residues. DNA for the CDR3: TGTGCCAGCAGAACCACCCGGATCACACCCTACGAGCAGTACTTC. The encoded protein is CASRTTRITPYEQYF.

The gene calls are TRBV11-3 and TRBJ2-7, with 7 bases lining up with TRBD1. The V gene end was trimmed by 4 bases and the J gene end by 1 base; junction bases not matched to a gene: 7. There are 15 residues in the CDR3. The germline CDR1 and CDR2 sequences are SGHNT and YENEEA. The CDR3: CASSSRTGGSYEQYF. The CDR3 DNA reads TGTGCCAGCAGCTCTCGGACAGGCGGATCCTACGAGCAGTACTTC.

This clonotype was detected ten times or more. This CDR3 is CASSLPGQGSGNTIYF. The CDR3, as DNA: TGCGCCAGCAGCTTACCGGGACAGGGATCTGGAAACACCATATATTTT. J is TRBJ1-3 and V is TRBV5-1, with 9 nucleotides matching TRBD1. The CDR3 has 16 amino acids. Germline CDR1 is SGHRS and CDR2 is YFSETQ. The junction had 4 bases not matched to a gene; V was cut back by 2 bases and J by 1 base.

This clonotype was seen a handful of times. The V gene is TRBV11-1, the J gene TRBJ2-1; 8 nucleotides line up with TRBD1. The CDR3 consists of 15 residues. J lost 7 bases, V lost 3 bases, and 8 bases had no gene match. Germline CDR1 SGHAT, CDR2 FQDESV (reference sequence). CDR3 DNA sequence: TGTGCCAGCAGCTTTGAGCAGGGGGCGAAGAATGAGCAGTTCTTC. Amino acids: CASSFEQGAKNEQFF.

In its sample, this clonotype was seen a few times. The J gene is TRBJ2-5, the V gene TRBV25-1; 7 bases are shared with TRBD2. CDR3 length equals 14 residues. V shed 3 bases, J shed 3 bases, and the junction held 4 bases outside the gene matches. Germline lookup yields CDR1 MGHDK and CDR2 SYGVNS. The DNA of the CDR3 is TGTGCCAGCAGTGAGGCTAGCGGAGAAGAGACCCAGTACTTC. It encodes CASSEASGEETQYF.

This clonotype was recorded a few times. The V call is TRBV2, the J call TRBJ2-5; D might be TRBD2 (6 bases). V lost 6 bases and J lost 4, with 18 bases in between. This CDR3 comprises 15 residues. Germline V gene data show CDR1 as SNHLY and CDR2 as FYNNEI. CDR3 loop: CASSKGGSFRETQYF. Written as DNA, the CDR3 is TGTGCCAGCAGCAAAGGAGGGAGCTTCAGAGAGACCCAGTACTTC. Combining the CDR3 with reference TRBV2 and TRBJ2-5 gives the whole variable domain EPEVTQTPSHQVTQMGQEVILRCVPISNHLYFYWYRQILGQKVEFLVSFYNNEISEKSEIFDDQFSVERPDGSNFTLKIRSTKLEDSAMYFCASSKGGSFRETQYFGPGTRLLVL.

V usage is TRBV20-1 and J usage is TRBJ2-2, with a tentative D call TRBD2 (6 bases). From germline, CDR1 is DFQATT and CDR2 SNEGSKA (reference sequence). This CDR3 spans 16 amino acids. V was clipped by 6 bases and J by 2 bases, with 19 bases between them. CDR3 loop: CSAIIPGRGNTGELFF. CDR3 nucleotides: TGCAGTGCCATCATCCCAGGGCGGGGCAACACCGGGGAGCTGTTTTTT.

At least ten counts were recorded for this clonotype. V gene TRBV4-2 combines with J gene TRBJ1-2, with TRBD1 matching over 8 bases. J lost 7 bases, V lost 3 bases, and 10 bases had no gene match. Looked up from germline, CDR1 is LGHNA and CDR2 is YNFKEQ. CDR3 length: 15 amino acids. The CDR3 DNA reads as TGTGCCAGCAGCCATAACAGGGGGACCATCAGTGGCTACACCTTC. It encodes CASSHNRGTISGYTF.

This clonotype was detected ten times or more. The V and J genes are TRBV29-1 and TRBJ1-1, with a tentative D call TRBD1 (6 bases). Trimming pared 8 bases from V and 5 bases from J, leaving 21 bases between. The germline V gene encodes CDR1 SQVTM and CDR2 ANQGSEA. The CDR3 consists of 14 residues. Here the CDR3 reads CSLHSLRGATEAFF. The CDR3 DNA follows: TGCAGCCTGCACTCGTTGAGGGGGGCGACTGAAGCTTTCTTT.

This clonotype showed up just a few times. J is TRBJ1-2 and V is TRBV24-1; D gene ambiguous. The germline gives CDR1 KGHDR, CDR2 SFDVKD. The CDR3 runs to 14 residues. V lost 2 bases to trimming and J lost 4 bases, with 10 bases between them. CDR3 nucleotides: TGTGCCACCAGTGATTCACCGTCGAGCTATGGCTACACCTTC. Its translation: CATSDSPSSYGYTF.

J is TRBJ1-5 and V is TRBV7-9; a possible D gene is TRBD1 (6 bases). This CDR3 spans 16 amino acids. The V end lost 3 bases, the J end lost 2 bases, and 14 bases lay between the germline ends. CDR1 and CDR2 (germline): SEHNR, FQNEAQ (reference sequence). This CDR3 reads CASSLVSGAGNQPQHF. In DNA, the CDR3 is TGTGCCAGCAGCTTGGTGTCGGGGGCCGGCAATCAGCCCCAGCATTTT.

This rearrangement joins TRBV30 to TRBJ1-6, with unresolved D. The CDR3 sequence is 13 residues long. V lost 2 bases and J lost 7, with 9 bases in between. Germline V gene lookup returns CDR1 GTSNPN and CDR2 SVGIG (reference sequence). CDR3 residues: CAWSFLGNSPLHF. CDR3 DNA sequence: TGTGCCTGGAGTTTTCTCGGGAATTCACCCCTCCACTTT.

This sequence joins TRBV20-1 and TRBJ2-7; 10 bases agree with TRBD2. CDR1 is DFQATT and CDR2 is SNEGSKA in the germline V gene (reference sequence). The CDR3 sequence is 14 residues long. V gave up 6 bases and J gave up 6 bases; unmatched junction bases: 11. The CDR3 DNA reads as TGCAGTGCCGGGATACTAGCGGGGTTCTCCGAGCAGTACTTC. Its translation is CSAGILAGFSEQYF.

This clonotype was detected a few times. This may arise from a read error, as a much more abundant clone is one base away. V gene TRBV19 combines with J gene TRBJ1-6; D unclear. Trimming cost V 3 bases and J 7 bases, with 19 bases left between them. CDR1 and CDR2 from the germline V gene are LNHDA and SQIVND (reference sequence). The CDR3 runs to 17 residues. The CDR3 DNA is TGTGCCAGTAGTATGACGGTGATGGGTGCTTCGAATTCACCCCTCCACTTT. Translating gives CASSMTVMGASNSPLHF. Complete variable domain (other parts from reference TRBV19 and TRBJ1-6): DGGITQSPKYLFRKEGQNVTLSCEQNLNHDAMYWYRQDPGQGLRLIYYSQIVNDFQKGDIAEGYSVSREKKESFPLTVTSAQKNPTAFYLCASSMTVMGASNSPLHFGNGTRLTVT.

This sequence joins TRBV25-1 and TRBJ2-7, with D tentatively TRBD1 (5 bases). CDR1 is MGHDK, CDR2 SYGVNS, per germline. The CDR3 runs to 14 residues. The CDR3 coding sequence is TGTGCTAGAGATGCAAGGGGCGCCTCCTACGAGCAGTACTTC. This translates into CARDARGASYEQYF.

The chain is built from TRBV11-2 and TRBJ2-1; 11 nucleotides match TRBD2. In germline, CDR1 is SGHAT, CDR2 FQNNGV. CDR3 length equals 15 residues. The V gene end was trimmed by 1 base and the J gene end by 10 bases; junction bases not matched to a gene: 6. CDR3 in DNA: TGTGCCAGCAGCTTAGGCCTAGCGGGGGGAAAGGAGCAGTTCTTC. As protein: CASSLGLAGGKEQFF.

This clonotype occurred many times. Here the CDR3 reads CSVGVLGYGYTF. The CDR3, as DNA: TGCAGCGTAGGGGTATTGGGCTATGGCTACACCTTC. The rearrangement links TRBV29-1 to TRBJ1-2; D perhaps matches TRBD1 (5 bases). V was trimmed by 6 bases and J by 4 bases, leaving 12 bases between them. The CDR3 is made up of 12 amino acids. The germline CDR1 and CDR2 sequences are SQVTM and ANQGSEA.

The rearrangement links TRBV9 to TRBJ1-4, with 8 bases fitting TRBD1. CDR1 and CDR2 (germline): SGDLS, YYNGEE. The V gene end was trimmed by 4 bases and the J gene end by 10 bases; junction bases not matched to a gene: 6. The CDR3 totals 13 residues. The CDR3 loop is CASSPGQGGKLFF. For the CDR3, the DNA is TGTGCCAGCAGCCCCGGACAGGGCGGAAAACTGTTTTTT.

In DNA, the CDR3 is TGTGCTAGTGCACGTGGGCGTGAGAACAATGAGCAGTTCTTC. This sequence encodes CASARGRENNEQFF. The V gene is TRBV12-5, the J gene TRBJ2-1, with unresolved D. Germline CDR1 is LGHNT and CDR2 is FRNRAP. Trimming pared 7 bases from V and 5 bases from J, leaving 15 bases between. The length of the CDR3 is 14 residues.

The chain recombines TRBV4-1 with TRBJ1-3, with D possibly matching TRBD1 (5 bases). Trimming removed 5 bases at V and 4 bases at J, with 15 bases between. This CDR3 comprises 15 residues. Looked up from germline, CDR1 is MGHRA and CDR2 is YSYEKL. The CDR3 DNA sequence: TGCGCCAGCAGCTTAGGGGACGCCACGGGAAACACCATATATTTT. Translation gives CASSLGDATGNTIYF.

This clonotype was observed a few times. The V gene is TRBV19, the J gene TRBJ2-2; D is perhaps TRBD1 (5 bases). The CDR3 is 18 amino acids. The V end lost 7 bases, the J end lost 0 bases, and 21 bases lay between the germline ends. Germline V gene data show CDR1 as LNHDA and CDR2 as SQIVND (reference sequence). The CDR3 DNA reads TGTGCCAGTACCCAAGTAGTTAATTGGGGCGCGAACACCGGGGAGCTGTTTTTT. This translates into CASTQVVNWGANTGELFF.